This TCR beta chain was sequenced for a study of cytomegalovirus exposure and HLA in healthy donors. In the study overall: A previous analysis identified 95 million to 130 million unique TCR beta sequences derived from some 200 million T cells.

As to this clone: Antigen specificity is unknown.

Points from the study as a whole: Accurate HLA-A and HLA-B prediction from TCR beta sequences was reported for most subjects. Sequencing probably produced one cluster of sequence variants that were highly shared.

There were likely unrecorded immune exposures, though donors were nominally healthy when sampled. Researchers ran the PCR with 60 Vbeta and 13 Jbeta primers. Assay: immunoSEQ multiplex PCR; the TCRdb copy retains only in-frame clones and omits some. Seen here are about 190,000 clones, over 70% observed once, and the top ten hold approximately 3.1%. The sample comprised PBMCs. The sequence derives from a woman aged 30 to 39 in good health and CMV-seropositive.

This CDR3 is CASSFVTGTPNNEQFF. The CDR3, as DNA: TGTGCCAGCAGTTTTGTCACCGGGACACCTAACAATGAGCAGTTCTTC. The chain links TRBV6-4 to TRBJ2-1; D possibly corresponds to TRBD1 (6 bases). The CDR3 consists of 16 residues. Germline V gives CDR1 MRHNA, CDR2 SNTAGT. V lost 5 bases to trimming and J lost 5 bases, with 19 bases between them.